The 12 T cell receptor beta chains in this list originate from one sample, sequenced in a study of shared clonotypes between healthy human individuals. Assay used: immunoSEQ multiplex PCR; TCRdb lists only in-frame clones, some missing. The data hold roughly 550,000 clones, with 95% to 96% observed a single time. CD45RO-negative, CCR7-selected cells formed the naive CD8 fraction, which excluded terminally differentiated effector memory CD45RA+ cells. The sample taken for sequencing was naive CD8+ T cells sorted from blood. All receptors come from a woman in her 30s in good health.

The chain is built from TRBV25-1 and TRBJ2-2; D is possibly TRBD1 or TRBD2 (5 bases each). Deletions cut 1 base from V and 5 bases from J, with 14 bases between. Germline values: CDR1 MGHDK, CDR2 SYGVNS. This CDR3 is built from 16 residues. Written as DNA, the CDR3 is TGTGCCAGCAGTGAATGGGGGAAAGGTCCTACCGGGGAGCTGTTTTTT. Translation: CASSEWGKGPTGELFF.

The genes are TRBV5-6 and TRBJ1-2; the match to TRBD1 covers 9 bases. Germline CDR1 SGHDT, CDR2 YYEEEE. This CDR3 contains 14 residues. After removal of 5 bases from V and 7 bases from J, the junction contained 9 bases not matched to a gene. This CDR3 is CASSYLTGGLGYTF. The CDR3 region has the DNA TGTGCCAGCAGTTATCTTACAGGGGGCCTTGGCTACACCTTC.

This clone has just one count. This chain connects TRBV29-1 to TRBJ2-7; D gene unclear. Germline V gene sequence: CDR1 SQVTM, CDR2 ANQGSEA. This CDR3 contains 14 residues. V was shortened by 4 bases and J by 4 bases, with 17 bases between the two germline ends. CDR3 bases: TGCAGCGTTGCAGTCCCGGGTCCGGAATACGAGCAGTACTTC. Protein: CSVAVPGPEYEQYF.

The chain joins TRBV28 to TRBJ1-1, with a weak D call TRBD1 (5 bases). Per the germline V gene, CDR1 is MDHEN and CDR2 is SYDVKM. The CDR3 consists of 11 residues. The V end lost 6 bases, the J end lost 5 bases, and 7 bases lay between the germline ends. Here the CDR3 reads CASRAGTEAFF. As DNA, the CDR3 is TGTGCCAGCAGAGCAGGGACTGAAGCTTTCTTT.

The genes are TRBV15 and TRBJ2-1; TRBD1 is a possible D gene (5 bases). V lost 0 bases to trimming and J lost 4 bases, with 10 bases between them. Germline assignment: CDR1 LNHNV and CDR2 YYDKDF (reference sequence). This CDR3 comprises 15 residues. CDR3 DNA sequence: TGTGCCACCAGCAGAGAACCAGGGAAGTACAATGAGCAGTTCTTC. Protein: CATSREPGKYNEQFF.

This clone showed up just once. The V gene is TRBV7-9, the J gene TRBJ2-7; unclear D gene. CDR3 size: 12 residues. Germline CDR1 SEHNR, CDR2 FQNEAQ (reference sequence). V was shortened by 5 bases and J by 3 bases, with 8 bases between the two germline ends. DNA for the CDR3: TGTGCCAGCAGCCTCCAAAACTACGAGCAGTACTTC. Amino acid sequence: CASSLQNYEQYF. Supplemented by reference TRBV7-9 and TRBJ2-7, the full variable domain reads DTGVSQNPRHKITKRGQNVTFRCDPISEHNRLYWYRQTLGQGPEFLTYFQNEAQLEKSRLLSDRFSAERPKGSFSTLEIQRTEQGDSAMYLCASSLQNYEQYFGPGTRLTVT.

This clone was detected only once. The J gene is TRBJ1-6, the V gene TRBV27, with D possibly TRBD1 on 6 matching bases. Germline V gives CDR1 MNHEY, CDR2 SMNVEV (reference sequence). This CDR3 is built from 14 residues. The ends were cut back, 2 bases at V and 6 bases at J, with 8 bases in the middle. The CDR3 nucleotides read TGTGCCAGCAGTTTAGGGGGCCCTAATTCACCCCTCCACTTT. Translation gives CASSLGGPNSPLHF.

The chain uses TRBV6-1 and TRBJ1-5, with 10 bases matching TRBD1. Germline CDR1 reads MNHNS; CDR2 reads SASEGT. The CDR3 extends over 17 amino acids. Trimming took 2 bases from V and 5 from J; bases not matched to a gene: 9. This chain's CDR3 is CASSEFGGTGVDQPQHF. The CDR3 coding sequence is TGTGCCAGCAGTGAATTCGGTGGGACAGGGGTGGATCAGCCCCAGCATTTT.

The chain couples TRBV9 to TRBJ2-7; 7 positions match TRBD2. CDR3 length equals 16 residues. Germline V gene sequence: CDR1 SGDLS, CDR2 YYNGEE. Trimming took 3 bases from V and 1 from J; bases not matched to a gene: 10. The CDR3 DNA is TGTGCCAGCAGCGCAGACGGGGGGACCCTGTCCTACGAGCAGTACTTC. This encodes CASSADGGTLSYEQYF. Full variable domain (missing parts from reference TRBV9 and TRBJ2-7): DSGVTQTPKHLITATGQRVTLRCSPRSGDLSVYWYQQSLDQGLQFLIQYYNGEERAKGNILERFSAQQFPDLHSELNLSSLELGDSALYFCASSADGGTLSYEQYFGPGTRLTVT.

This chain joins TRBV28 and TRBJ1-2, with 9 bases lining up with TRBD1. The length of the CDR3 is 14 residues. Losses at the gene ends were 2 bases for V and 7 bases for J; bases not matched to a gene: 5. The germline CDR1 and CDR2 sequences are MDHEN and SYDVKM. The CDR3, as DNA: TGTGCCAGCAGTTTACCCACAGGGGGCCCTGGCTACACCTTC. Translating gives CASSLPTGGPGYTF.

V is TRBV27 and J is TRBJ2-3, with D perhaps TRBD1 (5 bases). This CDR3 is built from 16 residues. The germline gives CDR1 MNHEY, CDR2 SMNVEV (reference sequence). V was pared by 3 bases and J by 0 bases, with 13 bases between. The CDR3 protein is CASSLGRAESTDTQYF. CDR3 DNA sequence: TGTGCCAGCAGTTTGGGCAGGGCGGAAAGCACAGATACGCAGTATTTT.

The CDR3 DNA follows: TGTGCCATCAGTGAGCCCCCGATAGACAGTAAATACAATGAGCAGTTCTTC. Its protein is CAISEPPIDSKYNEQFF. The chain couples TRBV10-3 to TRBJ2-1; tentative D call: TRBD1 (5 bases). Trimming stripped 2 bases from V and 4 bases from J, with 18 bases between. The CDR3 is 17 residues long. Germline CDR1 ENHRY, CDR2 SYGVKD.